The 9 T cell receptor beta chains reported below all come from one sample, sequenced in a study of cytomegalovirus exposure and HLA in healthy donors. PCR primers comprised 60 Vbeta and 13 Jbeta primers. Assay: immunoSEQ multiplex PCR; the TCRdb copy retains only in-frame clones and omits some. The sample has 120,000 to 150,000 clones, more than 60% seen once; the top ten hold around 1.8%. The source material was PBMCs. These TCRs come from a male donor in good health and CMV-seronegative.

This sequence joins TRBV18 and TRBJ2-2, with 8 bases aligning to TRBD1. CDR3 length equals 19 residues. V lost 2 bases, J lost 3 bases, and 14 bases stayed unmatched. Germline assignment: CDR1 KGHSH and CDR2 LQKENI. The CDR3 coding sequence is TGTGCCAGCTCACCAACAATTCTGAGGACAGGGACCTACACCGGGGAGCTGTTTTTT. It yields the protein CASSPTILRTGTYTGELFF. Filled out from reference TRBV18 and TRBJ2-2, the complete variable domain reads NAGVMQNPRHLVRRRGQEARLRCSPMKGHSHVYWYRQLPEEGLKFMVYLQKENIIDESGMPKERFSAEFPKEGPSILRIQQVVRGDSAAYFCASSPTILRTGTYTGELFFGEGSRLTVL.

The chain carries TRBV19 and TRBJ1-2; tentative D call: TRBD1 (5 bases). Germline values: CDR1 LNHDA, CDR2 SQIVND (reference sequence). The CDR3 contains 12 residues. The V gene lost 11 bases and the J gene lost 6 bases, with 16 bases spanning the gap. Here the CDR3 DNA reads TGTGCCCGAAATCAGGGTAGGGATGGCTACACCTTC. Its protein product is CARNQGRDGYTF.

The rearrangement joins TRBV4-1 to TRBJ1-2, with TRBD1 matching 8 bases. CDR1 and CDR2 (germline): MGHRA, YSYEKL. After removal of 3 bases from V and 3 bases from J, the junction contained 12 bases not matched to a gene. This CDR3 contains 17 residues. The CDR3 reads CASSQSGRGLIHYGYTF. CDR3 nucleotides: TGCGCCAGCAGCCAGTCTGGCAGGGGGCTAATACACTATGGCTACACCTTC.

V and J are TRBV5-1 and TRBJ2-7, with 12 positions matching TRBD1. This CDR3 spans 17 amino acids. J gave up 2 bases and V 0 bases, and 6 bases lay outside the gene matches. Germline V gene lookup returns CDR1 SGHRS and CDR2 YFSETQ. The DNA for the CDR3 is TGCGCCAGCAGCTTGGTGGGACAGGGGGCCTCCCCCTACGAGCAGTACTTC. Its protein is CASSLVGQGASPYEQYF.

This clone was counted a few times. The V and J genes are TRBV7-3 and TRBJ2-7, with a tentative D call TRBD2 (5 bases). The CDR3 consists of 12 residues. The V end was cut by 4 bases, the J end by 9 bases, with 13 bases between. CDR1 is SGHTA, CDR2 FQGTGA, per germline. This CDR3 is CASSSGNSMQYF. In nucleotides, the CDR3 is TGTGCCAGCAGCTCCGGGAATAGCATGCAGTACTTC.

This chain uses TRBV7-8 with TRBJ2-7; TRBD1 aligns across 7 bases. The V gene end was trimmed by 4 bases and the J gene end by 6 bases; junction bases not matched to a gene: 6. This CDR3 spans 13 amino acids. Germline CDR1 is SGHVS and CDR2 is FQNEAQ. The CDR3 region is CASSYRQGLEQYF. The CDR3 nucleotides read TGTGCCAGCAGCTACCGACAGGGTCTCGAGCAGTACTTC.

The rearrangement uses TRBV7-9 and TRBJ2-7, with 9 nucleotides matching TRBD1. The CDR3 has 14 residues. CDR1 and CDR2 from the germline V gene are SEHNR and FQNEAQ (reference sequence). V was pared by 1 base and J by 9 bases, with 7 bases of the junction left unmatched. The CDR3 loop is CASSLDLDRGRQYF. The CDR3 bases are TGTGCCAGCAGCTTAGACTTGGACAGGGGCAGGCAGTACTTC.

The CDR3 loop reads CASTGTTGTEAFF. Written as DNA, the CDR3 is TGTGCCAGCACCGGGACAACGGGCACTGAAGCTTTCTTT. The chain uses TRBV6-5 and TRBJ1-1; TRBD1 is a possible D gene (6 bases). V dropped 7 bases and J dropped 4 bases, with 13 bases sitting between them. CDR1 is MNHEY and CDR2 is SVGAGI in the germline V gene. The CDR3 totals 13 residues.

This clone showed up just once. The chain carries TRBV25-1 and TRBJ2-7; 8 positions agree with TRBD1. Germline CDR1 and CDR2: MGHDK and SYGVNS. Trimming at V came to 7 bases and at J to 4 bases, leaving 3 bases not matched to a gene. The CDR3 loop spans 12 amino acids. The CDR3 DNA sequence: TGTGCCAGCAAGGACAGGGCTTACGAGCAGTACTTC. It translates to CASKDRAYEQYF.